Presented here are 11 T cell receptor beta chains from one specimen sequenced in a study of cytomegalovirus exposure and HLA in healthy donors. Amplification used 60 Vbeta primers and 13 Jbeta primers. Using immunoSEQ multiplex PCR, the repertoire was profiled, and TCRdb retains in-frame clones only, with some absent. The repertoire has around 150,000 clones, approximately 80% of them found once; the top ten carry about 1.7%. Sequencing was performed on PBMCs. These receptors were obtained from a female donor in good health and CMV-seropositive.

This chain joins TRBV9 and TRBJ1-4; 7 bases fit TRBD1. In germline, CDR1 is SGDLS, CDR2 YYNGEE. J was trimmed by 8 bases and V by 2 bases; bases with no gene match: 6. This CDR3 comprises 14 residues. This CDR3 reads CASSVSGTDEKLFF. CDR3 bases: TGTGCCAGCAGCGTCTCCGGGACAGACGAAAAACTGTTTTTT.

This clone was counted only a few times. The chain uses TRBV10-1 and TRBJ1-6; 8 nucleotides line up with TRBD1. V shed 6 bases, J shed 9 bases, and the junction held 7 bases outside the gene matches. In germline, CDR1 is WNHNN, CDR2 SYGVQD (reference sequence). The CDR3 totals 14 residues. The CDR3 loop reads CASSTGTGASPLHF. The CDR3 bases are TGCGCCAGCAGCACCGGGACAGGCGCTTCACCCCTCCACTTT.

The chain joins TRBV9 to TRBJ2-5; possibly TRBD2 for D (7 bases). This CDR3 is built from 15 residues. Germline-derived CDR1 and CDR2 are SGDLS and YYNGEE. V was cut by 5 bases and J by 5 bases, with 19 bases left in between. In DNA, the CDR3 is TGTGCCAGCAGTGGGGGGGCAGGGAGCAGGGAGACCCAGTACTTC. Protein product: CASSGGAGSRETQYF. The full variable domain, in which reference TRBV9 and TRBJ2-5 provide the parts outside the CDR3, is DSGVTQTPKHLITATGQRVTLRCSPRSGDLSVYWYQQSLDQGLQFLIQYYNGEERAKGNILERFSAQQFPDLHSELNLSSLELGDSALYFCASSGGAGSRETQYFGPGTRLLVL.

The chain is built from TRBV10-3 and TRBJ2-2; no clear D. Germline V gene lookup returns CDR1 ENHRY and CDR2 SYGVKD. CDR3 size: 14 residues. V dropped 0 bases and J dropped 1 base, with 3 bases sitting between them. Written as DNA, the CDR3 is TGTGCCATCAGTGAGTCGCGGAACACCGGGGAGCTGTTTTTT. Protein sequence: CAISESRNTGELFF.

The chain links TRBV28 to TRBJ1-1, with TRBD1 as a possible D gene (6 bases). The germline V gene has CDR1 MDHEN and CDR2 SYDVKM. The CDR3 spans 14 residues. V lost 6 bases, J lost 3 bases, and 14 bases lay in between. The CDR3 protein is CASRRPQGYTEAFF. CDR3 sequence (DNA): TGTGCCAGCAGGCGTCCCCAGGGGTACACTGAAGCTTTCTTT.

This clone has just a few counts. The chain is built from TRBV6-1 and TRBJ1-4; 8 positions match TRBD1. Germline V CDR1 and CDR2: MNHNS, SASEGT. CDR3 length: 13 residues. J lost 1 base, V lost 10 bases, and 2 bases had no gene match. CDR3 nucleotides: TGTGCCACCACAGGGGGAACTAATGAAAAACTGTTTTTT. Protein: CATTGGTNEKLFF.

The rearrangement joins TRBV18 to TRBJ1-1; 10 positions agree with TRBD1. Trimming removed 2 bases from V and 12 bases from J; junction bases left unmatched: 6. Germline V CDR1 and CDR2: KGHSH, LQKENI. This CDR3 comprises 13 residues. In nucleotides, the CDR3 is TGTGCCAGCTCACCATCGGGACAGGGGAACTCTTTCTTT. This sequence encodes CASSPSGQGNSFF.

This sequence joins TRBV5-6 and TRBJ2-4, with 8 bases identical to TRBD2. Trimming removed 1 base from V and 4 bases from J; junction bases left unmatched: 4. The CDR3 extends over 15 amino acids. Germline V gene lookup returns CDR1 SGHDT and CDR2 YYEEEE. The CDR3 DNA follows: TGTGCCAGCAGCTTGTTTGGGACTAGTAAAAACATTCAGTACTTC. Translating gives CASSLFGTSKNIQYF.

V usage is TRBV27 and J usage is TRBJ2-4; 11 nucleotides align to TRBD2. Germline CDR1 and CDR2: MNHEY and SMNVEV (reference sequence). This CDR3 comprises 21 residues. Losses at the gene ends were 5 bases for V and 6 bases for J; bases not matched to a gene: 24. CDR3 nucleotide sequence: TGTGCCAGCAGTCCCCGGCTGCGGGGGGCAACTAGCGGGAGAACAAGAAACATTCAGTACTTC. This codes for CASSPRLRGATSGRTRNIQYF.

The rearrangement joins TRBV11-1 to TRBJ2-1, with TRBD2 matching 11 bases. The CDR3 is 15 amino acids. Germline values: CDR1 SGHAT, CDR2 FQDESV (reference sequence). The junction had 6 bases not matched to a gene; V was cut back by 5 bases and J by 6 bases. The CDR3 is CASSPTSGSLNEQFF. DNA for the CDR3: TGTGCCAGCAGCCCAACTAGCGGGAGTCTCAATGAGCAGTTCTTC.

In this sample, this clone turned up a few times. The V and J genes are TRBV19 and TRBJ1-1, with no clear D. Germline V CDR1 and CDR2: LNHDA, SQIVND (reference sequence). Trimming removed 5 bases from V and 3 bases from J, with 10 bases in between. CDR3 size: 13 residues. CDR3 bases: TGTGCCAGTAGTGAGACTGGATACACTGAAGCTTTCTTT. This translates into CASSETGYTEAFF. Full variable domain (missing parts from reference TRBV19 and TRBJ1-1): DGGITQSPKYLFRKEGQNVTLSCEQNLNHDAMYWYRQDPGQGLRLIYYSQIVNDFQKGDIAEGYSVSREKKESFPLTVTSAQKNPTAFYLCASSETGYTEAFFGQGTRLTVV.